This is a list of T cell receptor beta chains from one sample in a study of Ad26.COV2.S vaccination and SARS-CoV-2 variants. Sequencing used immunoSEQ multiplex PCR; TCRdb keeps in-frame clones, though not all of them. Among about 480,000 clones, about 83% were seen once, and the ten largest hold around 13%. The input for sequencing was peripheral blood, taken in a trial of Ad26.COV2.S vaccine versus placebo. The receptors were sampled from a person between 18 and 59 years old who received the Ad26.COV2.S COVID-19 vaccine or a placebo. Both conserved end residues are part of each CDR3. Fields, in order: clone size, D gene, V gene, J gene, CDR3 DNA, CDR3 protein. A D gene is named only where the DNA matches it firmly. Clone size is shown for a subset of rows, as once, few, many or a class of expanded clone.

.	.	TRBV19	TRBJ1-1	TGTGCCAGTAAGCGGCAGATGAACACTGAAGCTTTCTTT	CASKRQMNTEAFF
few	.	TRBV28	TRBJ2-1	TGTGCCACCCGGTGGGGGGAGGACTACAATGAGCAGTTCTTC	CATRWGEDYNEQFF
.	.	TRBV18	TRBJ1-3	TGTGCCAGCTCAGGGTTCTCTGGAAACACCATATATTTT	CASSGFSGNTIYF
few	.	TRBV4-1	TRBJ1-2	TGCGCCAGCAGCCAACCGGCCCAATCAAGGGAGGGCTACACCTTC	CASSQPAQSREGYTF
.	.	TRBV7-2	TRBJ1-5	TGTGCCAGCAGCTTAGCAGGGGGAGGCAATCAGCCCCAGCATTTT	CASSLAGGGNQPQHF
.	.	TRBV15	TRBJ2-2	TGTGCCACCAGCAGAGATCCTCAGGCCGGGGAGCTGTTTTTT	CATSRDPQAGELFF
few	TRBD1	TRBV28	TRBJ1-4	TGTGCCAGCAGTCACAGGGGGAGGGGTGAAAAACTGTTTTTT	CASSHRGRGEKLFF
.	.	TRBV18	TRBJ2-7	TGTGCCAGCTCAAACGGAATCCACGAGCAGTACTTC	CASSNGIHEQYF
.	.	TRBV5-4	TRBJ1-4	TGTGCCAGCAGCTTGGGGAATGGGGAAAAACTGTTTTTT	CASSLGNGEKLFF
.	.	TRBV18	TRBJ2-7	TGTGCCAGCGCCGAGGCCTACGAGCAGTACTTC	CASAEAYEQYF
.	TRBD2	TRBV29-1	TRBJ2-3	TGCAGCGGTAGCGGGAGCATGGCGGATACGCAGTATTTT	CSGSGSMADTQYF
few	.	TRBV7-2	TRBJ1-2	TGTGCCAGCAGCCCTCTCGGGGGGTTTGACTATGGCTACACCTTC	CASSPLGGFDYGYTF
.	.	TRBV9	TRBJ1-6	TGTGCCAGCAGCCCGCCCGGACAAGGGAATTCACCCCTCCACTTT	CASSPPGQGNSPLHF
.	TRBD1	TRBV11-1	TRBJ2-2	TGTGCCAGCAGCTCCACAGGGGAGAACGGGGAGCTGTTTTTT	CASSSTGENGELFF
.	.	TRBV10-1	TRBJ1-2	TGCGCCAGCAGTCGACAGGTCTTAAGGTATGGCTACACCTTC	CASSRQVLRYGYTF
.	.	TRBV2	TRBJ2-1	TGTGCCAGCACCCGACTAGACTACAATGAGCAGTTCTTC	CASTRLDYNEQFF
.	.	TRBV6-1	TRBJ1-6	TGTGCCAGCAGTGAGGGGGGGGGCACCCTCCACTTT	CASSEGGGTLHF
.	.	TRBV28	TRBJ2-5	TGTGCCAGCGGTACCCCCAGGGCCCAGTACTTC	CASGTPRAQYF
.	TRBD1	TRBV19	TRBJ1-1	TGTGCCAGTAGTATAGAGTCCCGGACAGGGCGGAACACTGAAGCTTTCTTT	CASSIESRTGRNTEAFF
.	.	TRBV21-1	TRBJ2-2	TGTGCCAGCAGCACCAGGTCGGGGCAGTTATCCGGGGAGCTGTTTTTT	CASSTRSGQLSGELFF
.	TRBD1	TRBV9	TRBJ1-3	TGTGCCAGCAGCCTAACCGGGACAGGGATCGACACCATATATTTT	CASSLTGTGIDTIYF
.	TRBD1	TRBV6-5	TRBJ1-2	TGTGCCAGCAGTTACTCGGCCCTAGGGGGCAAGGGCTACACCTTC	CASSYSALGGKGYTF
.	.	TRBV27	TRBJ1-5	TGTGCCACAAGGGGACAGCCCCAGCATTTT	CATRGQPQHF
once	.	TRBV14	TRBJ1-2	TGTGCCAGCAGCCAAGATACAGGACGGGGCTATGGCTACACCTTC	CASSQDTGRGYGYTF
.	.	TRBV6-5	TRBJ1-2	TGTGCCAGCAGTTACTCTCTGAACGGTGGCTACACCTTC	CASSYSLNGGYTF
.	.	TRBV5-1	TRBJ1-4	TGCGCCAGCACTCGTATGCAGGGAGGGGAAAAACTGTTTTTT	CASTRMQGGEKLFF
.	.	TRBV19	TRBJ1-4	TGTGCCAGTAGTCTCGAACAGGGAAGAGGGGCTAAACTGTTTTTT	CASSLEQGRGAKLFF
.	TRBD2	TRBV4-3	TRBJ2-7	TGCGCCAGCAGCCTAGTAGCGGGAGCGGTGAACGAGCAGTACTTC	CASSLVAGAVNEQYF
.	TRBD1	TRBV29-1	TRBJ1-2	TGCAGCGTCGCCACCGGGACAGGGAAAAATGGCTACACCTTC	CSVATGTGKNGYTF
.	.	TRBV5-1	TRBJ1-1	TGCGCCAGCAGCTTGGCCCGGGACATTAACACTGAAGCTTTCTTT	CASSLARDINTEAFF
.	.	TRBV11-2	TRBJ1-4	TGTGCCAGCAGCTTAGATCGGGGCCGTAATGAAAAACTGTTTTTT	CASSLDRGRNEKLFF
.	TRBD2	TRBV28	TRBJ2-1	TGTGCCAGCAGTCTCGAACTAGCGGGGACGAGATACAATGAGCAGTTCTTC	CASSLELAGTRYNEQFF
.	TRBD2	TRBV12-3/TRBV12-4	TRBJ2-7	TGTGCCAGCAATCCTAGCGGGACGCCCGAGCAGTACTTC	CASNPSGTPEQYF
.	.	TRBV9	TRBJ2-7	TGTGCCAGCAGCGTCCCTTCAACCGGGGGCGAGCAGTACTTC	CASSVPSTGGEQYF
.	.	TRBV7-9	TRBJ1-6	TGTGCCAGCAGCTTGGACAGTAAAAATTCACCCCTCCACTTT	CASSLDSKNSPLHF
once	TRBD2	TRBV7-2	TRBJ2-1	TGTGCCAGCAGCACTTCCACCGGGACTAGAGGGGGTGAGCAGTTCTTC	CASSTSTGTRGGEQFF
.	.	TRBV7-3	TRBJ2-3	TGTGCCAGCAGCTTGGGCCCCGACAGGTCAGATACGCAGTATTTT	CASSLGPDRSDTQYF
.	.	TRBV6-1	TRBJ1-1	TGTGCCAGCAGTGAATATCTCGGCTTGACTGAAGCTTTCTTT	CASSEYLGLTEAFF
once	TRBD1	TRBV29-1	TRBJ1-5	TGCAGCGTCGGGACAGGGATCAATCAGCCCCAGCATTTT	CSVGTGINQPQHF
.	TRBD1	TRBV6-1	TRBJ1-5	TGTGCCAGCAGTGAGACAGGGGGCAGGCAGCCCCAGCATTTT	CASSETGGRQPQHF